Listed below are T cell receptor beta chains from one sample, sequenced in a study of cytomegalovirus exposure and HLA in healthy donors. Clones were read by immunoSEQ multiplex PCR, and TCRdb kept only the in-frame ones, dropping some. The table lists more than 130,000 clones, roughly 83% of them singletons, with roughly 4% in the top ten. The sequencing input was PBMCs. The receptors here all came from a man aged 40-49 years in good health and CMV-seropositive. Each CDR3 is given with its conserved first and last residue. D genes are given only for firm matches. Where a row states a size, it is once, few, many or the class of an expanded clone; other rows omit it.

-	TRBD1	TRBV10-1	TRBJ2-1	CASSEWTGLCDEQFF	TGCGCCAGCAGTGAGTGGACAGGGCTCTGCGATGAGCAGTTCTTC
-	TRBD1	TRBV27	TRBJ1-5	CASRPTGATYSNQPQHF	TGTGCCAGCAGGCCTACAGGGGCTACCTATAGCAATCAGCCCCAGCATTTT
-	-	TRBV5-1	TRBJ2-7	CASSLEPAGSYEQYF	TGCGCCAGCAGCTTGGAGCCCGCCGGCTCCTACGAGCAGTACTTC
-	TRBD1	TRBV5-1	TRBJ1-2	CASSIDRDSGYTF	TGCGCCAGCAGCATTGACAGGGACAGTGGCTACACCTTC
-	-	TRBV7-9	TRBJ1-2	CSSQRINYGYTF	TGTTCCAGCCAGAGGATTAACTATGGCTACACCTTC
-	-	TRBV13	TRBJ2-7	CASSPSGHYEQYF	TGTGCCAGCAGCCCCTCGGGACACTACGAGCAGTACTTC
-	TRBD1	TRBV19	TRBJ1-5	CASMGQGAGNQPQHF	TGTGCCAGTATGGGACAGGGGGCCGGCAATCAGCCCCAGCATTTT
-	-	TRBV7-9	TRBJ2-7	CASSLTGTRSYEQYF	TGTGCCAGCAGCTTAACCGGGACTCGCTCCTACGAGCAGTACTTC
-	-	TRBV7-9	TRBJ2-7	CSSSLYPGAYEQYF	TGTTCCAGCAGCTTATATCCGGGGGCCTACGAGCAGTACTTC
-	TRBD1	TRBV14	TRBJ2-1	CASSLITGVNEQFF	TGTGCCAGCAGCCTAATTACAGGGGTCAATGAGCAGTTCTTC
-	TRBD1	TRBV14	TRBJ2-7	CASSHLGQGWEQYF	TGTGCCAGCAGCCATTTAGGACAGGGGTGGGAGCAGTACTTC
once	-	TRBV10-2	TRBJ1-1	CASSDSETEAFF	TGCGCCAGCAGTGACTCGGAGACTGAAGCTTTCTTT
once	-	TRBV5-5	TRBJ2-7	CASSRWSGHYEQYF	TGTGCCAGCAGCCGCTGGTCAGGACATTACGAGCAGTACTTC
-	-	TRBV4-3	TRBJ2-7	CASSPGLAYEQYF	TGCGCCAGCAGCCCAGGGCTCGCCTACGAGCAGTACTTC
-	-	TRBV14	TRBJ2-7	CASAAGTRGPGEQYF	TGTGCCAGCGCTGCCGGGACAAGGGGCCCGGGGGAGCAGTACTTC
-	-	TRBV12-5	TRBJ1-2	CASGSYRDRYTF	TGTGCTAGTGGTTCTTACAGGGATCGCTACACCTTC
-	-	TRBV7-2	TRBJ1-3	CASSLYRAGPSGNTIYF	TGTGCCAGCAGCTTATACCGGGCAGGGCCCTCTGGAAACACCATATATTTT
-	TRBD1	TRBV7-9	TRBJ1-4	CASSGDRGREKLFF	TGTGCCAGCAGCGGGGACAGGGGAAGGGAAAAACTGTTTTTT
few	TRBD2	TRBV5-4	TRBJ2-3	CASSVVWRGGLDTQYF	TGTGCCAGCAGCGTCGTGTGGCGGGGGGGCCTAGATACGCAGTATTTT
-	-	TRBV29-1	TRBJ1-1	CSPWLVMNTEAFF	TGCAGCCCCTGGCTGGTGATGAACACTGAAGCTTTCTTT
-	TRBD2	TRBV7-9	TRBJ2-3	CASSLVGTSGRTQYF	TGTGCCAGCAGCTTAGTGGGGACTAGCGGGCGGACGCAGTATTTT
once	-	TRBV7-9	TRBJ1-1	CASSWAGMNTEAFF	TGTGCCAGCAGCTGGGCAGGCATGAACACTGAAGCTTTCTTT
-	-	TRBV30	TRBJ2-7	CAWSRGHEQYF	TGTGCCTGGAGTAGAGGGCACGAGCAGTACTTC
-	-	TRBV2	TRBJ1-5	CASSAGFGNQPQHF	TGTGCCAGCAGTGCGGGGTTCGGCAATCAGCCCCAGCATTTT
-	TRBD2	TRBV9	TRBJ2-1	CASSVATGTSGTNEQFF	TGTGCCAGCAGCGTAGCTACCGGGACTAGCGGGACCAATGAGCAGTTCTTC
-	-	TRBV7-2	TRBJ1-3	CASSPKGGQWSSGNTIYF	TGTGCCAGCAGCCCTAAGGGGGGGCAGTGGAGCTCTGGAAACACCATATATTTT
-	TRBD1	TRBV5-1	TRBJ2-1	CASSLVSRGLNEQFF	TGCGCCAGCAGCTTGGTCTCCAGGGGGCTCAATGAGCAGTTCTTC